This T cell receptor beta chain was obtained from a study of T cells in narcolepsy. Findings and caveats of the study: Same-patient CSF and blood CD4+ T cell clonotypes included HCRT-specific and TRIB2-specific autoreactive ones. Reportedly, autoreactive clonotypes were serially detected in patients' blood but not controls'.

Assay: immunoSEQ multiplex PCR; the TCRdb copy retains only in-frame clones and omits some. The sample has around 28,000 clones; about four fifths are singletons. About this clone: Its antigen is unknown.

The CDR3 length is 14 residues. V lost 0 bases and J lost 2, with 10 bases in between. Looked up from germline, CDR1 is GTSNPN and CDR2 is SVGIG (reference sequence). This TCR came from a human donor with narcolepsy. The sample taken for sequencing was CD45RA- memory CD4+ T cells from PBMCs. The V call is TRBV30, the J call TRBJ2-5; D perhaps matches TRBD1 (6 bases). CDR3 nucleotide sequence: TGTGCCTGGAGTGTAATAGGGGGTCAAGAGACCCAGTACTTC. Its translation is CAWSVIGGQETQYF.